What follows are 16 T cell receptor beta chains derived from one specimen sequenced in a study. TCRdb processed the RT-PCR reads anew with MiXCR; each CDR3 protein has one entry. This sample has about 680,000 distinct CDR3 sequences, with 13% to 15% found just once. The material sequenced was memory CD4+ T cells from blood. All receptors come from a female donor in good health, serving as a healthy control.

A few counts support this clonotype. V gene TRBV20-1 combines with J gene TRBJ2-7, with TRBD1 matching 7 bases. The ends lost 0 bases at V and 4 bases at J; junction bases unmatched: 9. CDR1 is DFQATT, CDR2 SNEGSKA, per germline (reference sequence). CDR3 size: 15 residues. The CDR3 DNA is TGCAGTGCTAGAGATCTTACACAGGGGTGGTACGAGCAGTACTTC. Translation: CSARDLTQGWYEQYF.

Concerning this clonotype itself: This may arise from a read error, as a much more abundant clone is one base away. V and J are TRBV29-1 and TRBJ2-3; tentative D call: TRBD2 (6 bases). Germline V gene data show CDR1 as SQVTM and CDR2 as ANQGSEA. Trimming left V 1 base short and J 1 base short, with 12 bases between. The CDR3 totals 15 residues. The CDR3: CSVEAGEARTDTQYF. The CDR3 DNA follows: TGCAGCGTTGAAGCTGGGGAGGCCCGCACAGATACGCAGTATTTT.

In this sample, this clonotype turned up many times. V and J are TRBV12-3 or TRBV12-4 and TRBJ2-1, with TRBD2 matching over 9 bases. This CDR3 has 16 amino acids. Trimming cost V 5 bases and J 5 bases; bases outside gene matches: 10. The chain's CDR3 is CASSRTSGPTHNEQFF. CDR3 in DNA: TGTGCCAGCAGTCGCACTAGCGGGCCGACCCACAATGAGCAGTTCTTC.

This clonotype occurred a few times. The chain couples TRBV20-1 to TRBJ1-1, with D possibly being TRBD1 (6 bases). Germline V gives CDR1 DFQATT, CDR2 SNEGSKA (reference sequence). This CDR3 region has 12 residues. V dropped 0 bases and J dropped 10 bases, with 12 bases sitting between them. In DNA form, the CDR3 reads TGCAGTGCTAGAGAAACAGGGAGGGGAGCTTTCTTT. It codes for CSARETGRGAFF.

V usage is TRBV24-1 and J usage is TRBJ1-5, with unresolved D. V was cut by 8 bases and J by 5 bases, with 15 bases left in between. Germline V CDR1 and CDR2: KGHDR, SFDVKD. The CDR3 is made up of 14 amino acids. CDR3 residues: CATNNGGWDQPQHF. As DNA, the CDR3 is TGTGCCACCAACAACGGAGGGTGGGATCAGCCCCAGCATTTT.

The chain joins TRBV21-1 to TRBJ2-1; the D segment call TRBD1 is taken from the table without a DNA check. TRBV21-1 constitutes a pseudogene. The CDR3 loop spans 15 amino acids. The CDR3 nucleotides read TGTGCCAGCAGCAAACTTTGGGCGGGGGCTAATGAGCAGTTCTTC. Protein product: CASSKLWAGANEQFF.

This clonotype has at least ten counts. This rearrangement joins TRBV12-3 or TRBV12-4 to TRBJ2-5; no definite D call. This CDR3 comprises 13 residues. The V end was cut by 3 bases, the J end by 5 bases, with 10 bases between. The CDR3 bases are TGTGCCAGCAGTTTGGCCTGGCTCGAGACCCAGTACTTC. Encoded protein: CASSLAWLETQYF.

This clonotype appeared many times. The V and J genes are TRBV10-3 and TRBJ1-5; D may be TRBD1 (5 bases). The CDR3 loop spans 14 amino acids. Trimming cost V 8 bases and J 4 bases, with 15 bases left between them. Germline-derived CDR1 and CDR2 are ENHRY and SYGVKD. The CDR3 here is CAIRSGGANQPQHF. In nucleotides, the CDR3 is TGTGCCATCCGCTCGGGAGGGGCTAATCAGCCCCAGCATTTT.

In regard to this clonotype: One base away lies a much larger clone, so this may be a sequencing read error. The gene calls are TRBV7-2 and TRBJ2-7, with D maybe TRBD2 (5 bases). The CDR3 has 13 amino acids. Germline V lookup: CDR1 SGHTA, CDR2 FQGNSA. V was cut by 1 base and J by 5 bases, with 9 bases left in between. The DNA for the CDR3 is TGTGCCAGCAGCTTAGAAGCGGAGGACGAGCAGTACTTC. Translation: CASSLEAEDEQYF.

This clonotype was found a few times. The V and J genes are TRBV7-2 and TRBJ1-5, with TRBD1 as a possible D gene (6 bases). Looked up from germline, CDR1 is SGHTA and CDR2 is FQGNSA. Between the trimmed V and J ends, which lost 5 bases and 1 base, there was a span of 15 bases. The CDR3 has 16 residues. As DNA, the CDR3 is TGTGCCAGCAGCGGGGGGCGGACAGAGAGCAATCAGCCCCAGCATTTT. Protein: CASSGGRTESNQPQHF.

This clonotype was recorded at least ten times. J is TRBJ1-2 and V is TRBV12-3 or TRBV12-4; no reliable D call. The CDR3 consists of 12 residues. Trimming stripped 10 bases from V and 4 bases from J, with 13 bases between. CDR3 nucleotides: TGTGCCACTAGGACGGTTACCTATGGCTACACCTTC. This sequence encodes CATRTVTYGYTF.

V is TRBV4-3 and J is TRBJ2-5; no clear D. CDR1 is LGHNA and CDR2 is YSLEER in the germline V gene. Trimming pared 5 bases from V and 4 bases from J, leaving 11 bases between. The CDR3 contains 13 residues. The CDR3 DNA is TGCGCCAGCAGCTCTAGGAGATCAGAGACCCAGTACTTC. Translating it yields CASSSRRSETQYF.

This clonotype has a count of ten or more. This sequence joins TRBV27 and TRBJ1-5, with D possibly being TRBD1 (6 bases). The germline gives CDR1 MNHEY, CDR2 SMNVEV (reference sequence). V was shortened by 8 bases and J by 1 base, with 15 bases between the two germline ends. CDR3 length: 15 residues. In DNA form, the CDR3 reads TGTGCCAGCCGTAAATGGACAGACAGCAATCAGCCCCAGCATTTT. It is translated as CASRKWTDSNQPQHF.

The chain carries TRBV20-1 and TRBJ2-3; TRBD2 matches at 14 bases. Germline V gives CDR1 DFQATT, CDR2 SNEGSKA (reference sequence). This CDR3 has 17 amino acids. Trimming cost V 5 bases and J 1 base; bases outside gene matches: 8. The CDR3 reads CSASRGLAGVGTDTQYF. In DNA form, the CDR3 reads TGCAGTGCTTCAAGGGGACTAGCGGGAGTTGGCACAGATACGCAGTATTTT.

The chain couples TRBV3-1 to TRBJ1-5, with 10 bases aligning to TRBD1. This CDR3 has 16 amino acids. Germline V lookup: CDR1 LGHDT, CDR2 YNNKEL (reference sequence). The junction had 5 bases not matched to a gene; V was cut back by 0 bases and J by 6 bases. CDR3 sequence reads: CASSQDGQGEGQPQHF. CDR3 nucleotides: TGTGCCAGCAGCCAAGATGGACAGGGGGAAGGTCAGCCCCAGCATTTT.

This clonotype occurred many times. V is TRBV29-1 and J is TRBJ1-6, with a weak D call TRBD1 (5 bases). This CDR3 region has 14 residues. Germline V gene lookup returns CDR1 SQVTM and CDR2 ANQGSEA. Trimming cost V 7 bases and J 7 bases, with 17 bases left between them. DNA for the CDR3: TGCAGCGCCCGCTCCGGGGGTGAGAATTCACCCCTCCACTTT. This sequence encodes CSARSGGENSPLHF.